This entry lists 6 T cell receptor beta chains sequenced from one sample in a study of spatial heterogeneity in lung cancer. The time point denotes: sample taken at primary tumor resection. Whole RNA came from tumor, nontumor lung or frozen PBMC and was sequenced without being sorted. TCRdb re-called the 5' RACE reads with MiXCR, one entry per CDR3 protein. This table has fewer than 300 distinct CDR3 sequences, 35% to 50% appearing once. This material consisted of PBMCs, taken at surgery. The receptors here all came from a male donor with early-stage non-small cell lung cancer.

Notes on this clonotype: This beta chain is a stray read from a library made for alpha chains; its abundance is not meaningful. V and J are TRBV7-9 and TRBJ2-3; TRBD2 is a possible D gene (5 bases). The CDR3 contains 12 residues. CDR1 and CDR2 (germline): SEHNR, FQNEAQ (reference sequence). With 2 bases removed from V and 9 bases from J, the gap between germline ends came to 9 bases. In DNA, the CDR3 is TGTGCCAGCAGCTTAAGGCAGCGGACGCAGTATTTT. Amino acid sequence: CASSLRQRTQYF.

This clonotype has just a few counts. As an off-target read in a library built for alpha chains, this beta chain has a frequency of little significance. The V and J genes are TRBV5-4 and TRBJ2-7, with no clear D. Per the germline V gene, CDR1 is SGHNT and CDR2 is YYREEE (reference sequence). Trimming stripped 4 bases from V and 7 bases from J, with 12 bases between. CDR3 length: 12 amino acids. The CDR3 reads CASSNTKGEQYF. The CDR3 DNA reads as TGTGCCAGCAGCAATACGAAAGGGGAGCAGTACTTC.

With regard to this clonotype: Little can be read into the size of this beta chain, an off-target read in a library designed for alpha chains. This chain uses TRBV7-9 with TRBJ1-2; a possible D gene is TRBD1 (6 bases). CDR3 length equals 14 residues. The germline CDR1 and CDR2 sequences are SEHNR and FQNEAQ (reference sequence). Trimming removed 0 bases from V and 6 bases from J, with 11 bases in between. CDR3 nucleotides: TGTGCCAGCAGCTTAGCGCAGGCAGGGGATGGCTACACCTTC. Its protein is CASSLAQAGDGYTF.

Comments on this clonotype: This beta chain lies outside the target of a library built for alpha chains; its clone size means little. The chain joins TRBV12-2 to TRBJ2-7; TRBD2 is the table's D call, not checked against the DNA. TRBV12-2 is described as a pseudogene. The CDR3 runs 17 residues. CDR3 loop: CASRVTSGRIRSYEQYF. CDR3 DNA sequence: TGTGCAAGTCGCGTGACTAGCGGGAGAATCCGTTCCTACGAGCAGTACTTC.

Of note for this clonotype: This beta chain was picked up by a library intended for alpha chains and is off target, so its count carries little meaning. The chain has TRBV7-8 and TRBJ2-3, with TRBD2 matching over 10 bases. With V trimmed by 2 bases and J by 0 bases, 11 bases remained unmatched. The CDR3 length is 19 residues. Germline CDR1 and CDR2: SGHVS and FQNEAQ. The chain's CDR3 is CASSLLGASGSASTDTQYF. DNA for the CDR3: TGTGCCAGCAGCTTATTAGGCGCTAGCGGGAGTGCTAGCACAGATACGCAGTATTTT.

Concerning this clonotype itself: This beta chain is a stray sequence in a library constructed for alpha chains; its clone size is not meaningful. The V gene is TRBV7-9, the J gene TRBJ2-4; D is unclear. This CDR3 comprises 17 residues. Trimming pared 5 bases from V and 0 bases from J, leaving 17 bases between. The germline CDR1 and CDR2 sequences are SEHNR and FQNEAQ (reference sequence). The CDR3 is CASSADQSYLAKNIQYF. CDR3 DNA: TGTGCCAGCAGCGCGGACCAAAGCTACCTAGCCAAAAACATTCAGTACTTC.